This T cell receptor (beta chain) was recorded in a study of PD-L1 blockade in urothelial cancer. Germline CDR1 and CDR2: SGHRS and YFSETQ. V gave up 4 bases and J gave up 1 base, with 13 bases separating them. The CDR3 length is 15 residues. Sequenced by immunoSEQ multiplex PCR; TCRdb stores in-frame clones only, minus some. The top ten clones hold approximately 5% of a sample with 70,000 to 85,000 clones, 80% to 90% of them seen once. The chain links TRBV5-1 to TRBJ2-3; D is perhaps TRBD1 (6 bases). The clonotype was recovered from a man between 65 and 85 years old with urothelial cancer. Sample: PBMCs, taken around atezolizumab (anti-PD-L1) treatment. For the CDR3, the DNA is TGCGCCAGCAGCCTTCAGGGGAGTGGCACAGATACGCAGTATTTT. It specifies CASSLQGSGTDTQYF.